This T cell receptor (beta chain) appears in the sequencing data of a study of cytomegalovirus exposure and HLA in healthy donors. 60 Vbeta and 13 Jbeta primers were used in PCR. The table came from immunoSEQ multiplex PCR; TCRdb's copy has only in-frame clones and leaves some out. The sample yields fewer than 110,000 clones, approximately 84% seen once. Germline V gives CDR1 SNHLY, CDR2 FYNNEI. The ends were cut back, 7 bases at V and 7 bases at J, with 17 bases in the middle. The CDR3 runs 14 residues. The sample taken for sequencing was PBMCs. The genes are TRBV2 and TRBJ1-5; D is possibly TRBD1 (6 bases). This TCR derives from a man aged 30 to 45 in good health and CMV-seronegative. The CDR3 loop reads CASTEVGGGQPQHF. CDR3 sequence (DNA): TGTGCCAGCACCGAGGTAGGGGGGGGACAGCCCCAGCATTTT.